Following are 14 T cell receptor beta chains from one sample sequenced in a study of T-cell reconstitution after alpha-beta-depleted transplantation in children. Preparation of the TCRbeta library involved a method that used unique molecular identifiers. A single record per CDR3 protein comes from TCRdb applying MiXCR to the PCR reads. The sample lists about 580,000 distinct CDR3 sequences; roughly 23% were seen once. The input for sequencing was PBMCs, mostly from graft donor cells, taken 360 days after TCRalphabeta/CD19-depleted stem cell transplant. The receptors originated from a boy younger than two who had a stem cell transplant for acute myeloid leukemia, so the T cells may come from the graft donor.

This clonotype was recorded at least ten times. The chain combines TRBV21-1 with TRBJ1-2. TRBV21-1 is annotated as a pseudogene. CDR3 length equals 14 residues. The DNA for the CDR3 is TGTGCCAGCAGCAAACGCTGGTCCGCCTATGGCTACACCTTC. It encodes CASSKRWSAYGYTF.

About this clonotype: Because it lacks the conserved phenylalanine or tryptophan at the end, this CDR3 is likely a read error. V is TRBV12-3 or TRBV12-4 and J is TRBJ1-1; D not certain. The CDR3 runs 12 residues. V was cut by 6 bases and J by 1 base, with 6 bases left in between. The CDR3 spells CASRESNTEAFS. DNA of the CDR3: TGTGCCAGCAGGGAGTCGAACACTGAAGCTTTCTCT.

Ten or more counts support this clonotype. The genes are TRBV7-9 and TRBJ2-3; D is ambiguous. This CDR3 region has 14 residues. CDR1 and CDR2 from the germline V gene are SEHNR and FQNEAQ (reference sequence). Trimming stripped 2 bases from V and 4 bases from J, with 10 bases between. CDR3 DNA: TGTGCCAGCAGCTTATCCCTATTCGCAGATACGCAGTATTTT. Its translation is CASSLSLFADTQYF.

This clonotype was picked up a small number of times. The rearrangement joins TRBV28 to TRBJ1-5; TRBD1 matches at 9 bases. In germline, CDR1 is MDHEN, CDR2 SYDVKM. The J segment lost 0 bases and the V segment lost 4 bases, leaving 10 bases of the junction unmatched. CDR3 length: 18 amino acids. DNA for the CDR3: TGTGCCAGCAGTTACCGGGACAGGGATTCGGATAGCAATCAGCCCCAGCATTTT. Protein sequence: CASSYRDRDSDSNQPQHF. Variable domain in full (rest from reference TRBV28 and TRBJ1-5): DVKVTQSSRYLVKRTGEKVFLECVQDMDHENMFWYRQDPGLGLRLIYFSYDVKMKEKGDIPEGYSVSREKKERFSLILESASTNQTSMYLCASSYRDRDSDSNQPQHFGDGTRLSIL.

The chain combines TRBV5-1 with TRBJ1-1; D is uncertain. This CDR3 is built from 18 residues. Trimming left V 0 bases short and J 1 base short, with 19 bases between. Looked up from germline, CDR1 is SGHRS and CDR2 is YFSETQ. This CDR3 reads CASSLVDWGVRANTEAFF. In DNA, the CDR3 is TGCGCCAGCAGCTTGGTCGACTGGGGAGTCCGGGCGAACACTGAAGCTTTCTTT.

A few counts support this clonotype. J is TRBJ1-5 and V is TRBV20-1; D possibly corresponds to TRBD1 (5 bases). The V end lost 0 bases, the J end lost 7 bases, and 13 bases lay between the germline ends. CDR1 and CDR2 (germline): DFQATT, SNEGSKA (reference sequence). The length of the CDR3 is 14 residues. The CDR3 loop is CSAREAGGGQPQHF. CDR3 bases: TGCAGTGCTAGAGAAGCTGGGGGAGGGCAGCCCCAGCATTTT.

About this clonotype itself: A read error may explain this, as a much larger clone is one base away. This chain uses TRBV12-3 or TRBV12-4 with TRBJ1-1; 12 positions agree with TRBD1. The CDR3 has 15 residues. V shed 10 bases, J shed 3 bases, and the junction held 9 bases outside the gene matches. Here the CDR3 reads CAINPGQGAYTEAFF. CDR3 DNA: TGTGCCATCAATCCGGGACAGGGGGCTTACACTGAAGCTTTCTTT.

This clonotype was recorded at least ten times. The chain has TRBV7-8 and TRBJ2-5; D is tentatively TRBD1 or TRBD2 (6 bases each). Trimming took off 0 bases at V and 5 bases at J, with 19 bases between the two ends. The CDR3 contains 17 residues. Germline CDR1 reads SGHVS; CDR2 reads FQNEAQ. CDR3 amino acids: CASSLASLGGQWETQYF. CDR3 DNA: TGTGCCAGCAGCTTAGCTTCTCTGGGGGGCCAGTGGGAGACCCAGTACTTC.

This clonotype has at least ten counts. This chain joins TRBV20-1 and TRBJ1-2; D gene ambiguous. Germline assignment: CDR1 DFQATT and CDR2 SNEGSKA (reference sequence). V gave up 3 bases and J gave up 2 bases, with 7 bases separating them. The CDR3 is 12 residues long. The CDR3 loop reads CSARLENYGYTF. Here the CDR3 DNA reads TGCAGTGCTAGGTTAGAGAACTATGGCTACACCTTC.

This clonotype turned up a few times. V usage is TRBV5-1 and J usage is TRBJ2-3; D is possibly TRBD1 (5 bases). The CDR3 runs 15 residues. Germline lookup yields CDR1 SGHRS and CDR2 YFSETQ. Between the trimmed V and J ends, which lost 5 bases and 0 bases, there was a span of 13 bases. As DNA, the CDR3 is TGCGCCAGCAGTCGAGCGACAGTCAGCACAGATACGCAGTATTTT. Residues: CASSRATVSTDTQYF.

This clonotype was found many times. The rearrangement joins TRBV29-1 to TRBJ2-1; TRBD2 matches at 11 bases. The V and J ends lost 2 bases and 4 bases, in that order; junction bases with no gene match: 7. The CDR3 is 16 residues long. Germline lookup yields CDR1 SQVTM and CDR2 ANQGSEA. CDR3 sequence: CSVESYSGGAYNEQFF. CDR3 nucleotides: TGCAGCGTTGAATCCTATAGCGGGGGGGCTTACAATGAGCAGTTCTTC.

Remarks on this clonotype: This sequence may be a read error, since a much larger clone differs from it by one base. The CDR3 is CASSAIGGRGHRNEQFF. CDR3 sequence (DNA): TGTGCCAGCAGCGCGATAGGAGGCAGGGGTCATAGGAATGAGCAGTTCTTC. This chain joins TRBV11-2 and TRBJ2-1; possible D gene TRBD1, 6 bases. Germline CDR1 and CDR2: SGHAT and FQNNGV. Trimming pared 5 bases from V and 7 bases from J, leaving 24 bases between. The CDR3 is 17 amino acids. Full variable domain (missing parts from reference TRBV11-2 and TRBJ2-1): EAGVAQSPRYKIIEKRQSVAFWCNPISGHATLYWYQQILGQGPKLLIQFQNNGVVDDSQLPKDRFSAERLKGVDSTLKIQPAKLEDSAVYLCASSAIGGRGHRNEQFFGPGTRLTVL.

This clonotype was counted ten times or more. This chain uses TRBV29-1 with TRBJ2-2, with D hard to call. The CDR3 has 12 residues. Germline V CDR1 and CDR2: SQVTM, ANQGSEA. V lost 4 bases to trimming and J lost 8 bases, with 11 bases between them. The CDR3: CSVVGVAGELFF. In nucleotides, the CDR3 is TGCAGCGTTGTAGGTGTTGCAGGGGAGCTGTTTTTT.

The chain couples TRBV7-2 to TRBJ1-1; D is perhaps TRBD1 (5 bases). With 2 bases removed from V and 2 bases from J, the gap between germline ends came to 18 bases. CDR1 and CDR2 (germline): SGHTA, FQGNSA. This CDR3 spans 17 amino acids. The CDR3 spells CASSLSNGARVNTEAFF. In DNA, the CDR3 is TGTGCCAGCAGCTTATCAAATGGTGCCAGGGTAAACACTGAAGCTTTCTTT.